One sample yielded the 25 T cell receptor beta chains listed below, sequenced in a study of blood T cell repertoires in COVID-19. This table comes from immunoSEQ multiplex PCR, and its TCRdb copy is limited to in-frame clones, with some not included. The sample consists of 99,000 or so clones, about 86% of them appearing once. The sample taken for sequencing was peripheral blood. These receptors were taken from a man aged 80 or over with acute or convalescent COVID-19.

The V and J genes are TRBV27 and TRBJ2-7, with D maybe TRBD2 (6 bases). The CDR3 totals 14 residues. V dropped 2 bases and J dropped 5 bases, with 13 bases sitting between them. The germline gives CDR1 MNHEY, CDR2 SMNVEV (reference sequence). The CDR3 is CASSLGGTLNEQYF. CDR3 sequence (DNA): TGTGCCAGCAGTTTAGGCGGGACTCTCAACGAGCAGTACTTC.

The genes are TRBV11-3 and TRBJ2-2; D ambiguous. CDR3 length: 13 residues. Trimming left V 5 bases short and J 3 bases short, with 7 bases between. Germline V gene lookup returns CDR1 SGHNT and CDR2 YENEEA. CDR3 amino acids: CASSNAYTGELFF. The CDR3 DNA reads as TGTGCCAGCAGCAACGCGTACACCGGGGAGCTGTTTTTT.

This clone is a singleton in its sample. J is TRBJ2-5 and V is TRBV28, with 7 bases that match TRBD1. The ends lost 3 bases at V and 5 bases at J; junction bases unmatched: 6. There are 14 residues in the CDR3. Germline CDR1 MDHEN, CDR2 SYDVKM. The CDR3 DNA is TGTGCCAGCAGTTTTGAAGGGGGCGCCGAGACCCAGTACTTC. It codes for CASSFEGGAETQYF.

This clone came up a few times. This sequence joins TRBV14 and TRBJ1-2; maybe TRBD1 (6 bases). Germline V gene data show CDR1 as SGHDN and CDR2 as FVKESK. The CDR3 is made up of 14 amino acids. Trimming took off 4 bases at V and 4 bases at J, with 13 bases between the two ends. The CDR3 DNA follows: TGTGCCAGCAGCCCTAACAGGGCTCGCTATGGCTACACCTTC. Translating gives CASSPNRARYGYTF.

The chain recombines TRBV11-2 with TRBJ2-7; 14 nucleotides align to TRBD2. CDR1 SGHAT and CDR2 FQNNGV come from the germline V gene. The V gene end was trimmed by 5 bases and the J gene end by 5 bases; junction bases not matched to a gene: 11. CDR3 length equals 17 residues. The CDR3 nucleotides are TGTGCCAGCAGCCTTCGACTAGCGGGAGGGCCGGTCCACGAGCAGTACTTC. Translation: CASSLRLAGGPVHEQYF.

J is TRBJ2-7 and V is TRBV20-1; D remains ambiguous. CDR1 is DFQATT, CDR2 SNEGSKA, per germline (reference sequence). Trimming left V 7 bases short and J 3 bases short, with 10 bases between. This CDR3 is 11 amino acids long. CDR3 region: CSVQNLYEQYF. The DNA of the CDR3 is TGCAGTGTACAAAACCTCTACGAGCAGTACTTC.

In nucleotides, the CDR3 is TGTGCCAGCAGCTTAATTGGCGGGAGAGGCGACGAGCAGTACTTC. This codes for CASSLIGGRGDEQYF. The chain is built from TRBV7-3 and TRBJ2-7; 7 bases align to TRBD2. Germline values: CDR1 SGHTA, CDR2 FQGTGA. V shed 1 base and J 5 bases; nucleotides not matched to a gene: 8. This CDR3 has 15 residues.

The gene calls are TRBV5-1 and TRBJ2-7; 9 positions agree with TRBD1. The germline gives CDR1 SGHRS, CDR2 YFSETQ. V lost 1 base to trimming and J lost 6 bases; unmatched junction nucleotides: 8. This CDR3 spans 15 amino acids. The CDR3 nucleotides read TGCGCCAGCAGCTTGTTACCGGGACAGGGTTTCGAGCAGTACTTC. As protein: CASSLLPGQGFEQYF.

This chain joins TRBV25-1 and TRBJ1-1; 7 bases agree with TRBD1. Germline trimming cut 5 bases from V and 4 bases from J; bases unmatched to any gene: 7. This CDR3 has 14 amino acids. Germline CDR1 reads MGHDK; CDR2 reads SYGVNS. CDR3 sequence (DNA): TGTGCCAGCAGTTCCCGGGACAGTTTCACTGAAGCTTTCTTT. Translation gives CASSSRDSFTEAFF.

The chain uses TRBV7-6 and TRBJ2-5; 7 positions agree with TRBD2. Germline V gene data show CDR1 as SGHVS and CDR2 as FNYEAQ. V dropped 0 bases and J dropped 5; count of bases not matched to a gene: 6. This CDR3 contains 15 residues. DNA for the CDR3: TGTGCCAGCAGCTTAGCGGGGGGGTTCGGGGAGACCCAGTACTTC. Translating it yields CASSLAGGFGETQYF.

Only a few counts were recorded for this clone. CDR3 amino acids: CASSYGQLDRSNQPQHF. The DNA for the CDR3 is TGTGCCAGCAGTTACGGACAGCTTGACCGTAGCAATCAGCCCCAGCATTTT. The chain links TRBV6-2 or TRBV6-3 to TRBJ1-5; TRBD1 might be the D (6 bases). Germline-derived CDR1 and CDR2 are MNHEY and SVGEGT. The CDR3 spans 17 residues. Trimming took 2 bases from V and 0 from J, leaving 14 bases between them.

The chain couples TRBV24-1 to TRBJ2-5; weak D call: TRBD1 (6 bases). Germline-derived CDR1 and CDR2 are KGHDR and SFDVKD. The germline V and J ends were trimmed by 5 bases and 2 bases, with 17 bases remaining between them. CDR3 length equals 16 residues. In DNA form, the CDR3 reads TGTGCCACCAGTGTTTTATCTTTAAGGGGGCAAGAGACCCAGTACTTC. Protein sequence: CATSVLSLRGQETQYF.

This clone was seen only a few times. Other DNA sequences in this sample translate to the same CDR3. The rearrangement links TRBV18 to TRBJ2-3, with 12 positions matching TRBD2. The V segment lost 0 bases and the J segment 3 bases; nucleotides outside the gene matches: 1. Germline CDR1 is KGHSH and CDR2 is LQKENI. CDR3 length: 16 amino acids. The CDR3 coding sequence is TGTGCCAGCTCACCACCGGGACTAGCGGGTACAGATACGCAGTATTTT. Translating it yields CASSPPGLAGTDTQYF.

This clone was detected once. This chain connects TRBV5-1 to TRBJ2-1, with 8 nucleotides matching TRBD2. J gave up 8 bases and V 0 bases, and 7 bases lay outside the gene matches. The CDR3 sequence is 15 residues long. Germline V gene sequence: CDR1 SGHRS, CDR2 YFSETQ. The CDR3 here is CASSLGREGLDEQFF. CDR3 in DNA: TGCGCCAGCAGCTTGGGCCGGGAGGGCCTCGATGAGCAGTTCTTC.

The rearrangement uses TRBV5-4 and TRBJ2-1; TRBD2 agrees at 7 bases. V trimming: 5 bases; J trimming: 4 bases; junction bases outside the gene matches: 12. The CDR3 totals 16 residues. Germline V gene data show CDR1 as SGHNT and CDR2 as YYREEE (reference sequence). CDR3 region: CASSLRRGIIYNEQFF. The CDR3 DNA reads as TGTGCCAGCAGTTTGAGGCGGGGGATCATATACAATGAGCAGTTCTTC.

CDR3 in amino acids: CAWSGRGTYGYTF. The DNA of the CDR3 is TGTGCCTGGAGCGGCAGGGGGACCTATGGCTACACCTTC. The chain is built from TRBV30 and TRBJ1-2, with TRBD1 identical over 7 bases. V lost 3 bases to trimming and J lost 4 bases; unmatched junction nucleotides: 5. This CDR3 comprises 13 residues. Germline CDR1 and CDR2: GTSNPN and SVGIG (reference sequence).

This sequence joins TRBV6-6 and TRBJ1-4, with 11 nucleotides matching TRBD1. The trim removed 2 bases at V and 6 bases at J, leaving 2 bases unmatched. This CDR3 spans 15 amino acids. From germline, CDR1 is MNHNY and CDR2 SVGAGI (reference sequence). CDR3 in DNA: TGTGCCAGCAGTTACCAGGGACAGGGGGATGAAAAACTGTTTTTT. Its translation is CASSYQGQGDEKLFF.

This clone was counted a single time. The rearrangement links TRBV18 to TRBJ1-1; D is unclear. V dropped 0 bases and J dropped 3 bases, with 11 bases sitting between them. The CDR3 runs 15 residues. Germline CDR1 reads KGHSH; CDR2 reads LQKENI. DNA for the CDR3: TGTGCCAGCTCACCACCTGCCAGACACTACACTGAAGCTTTCTTT. It encodes CASSPPARHYTEAFF.

This clone has a handful of counts. The rearrangement uses TRBV27 and TRBJ1-5; D not resolved. Germline V gives CDR1 MNHEY, CDR2 SMNVEV (reference sequence). V was clipped by 4 bases and J by 2 bases, with 21 bases between them. The CDR3 sequence is 18 residues long. As DNA, the CDR3 is TGTGCCAGCAGTTCTTCCTGGCAGGCCTGGTTCGGCAATCAGCCCCAGCATTTT. It is translated as CASSSSWQAWFGNQPQHF.

CDR3 in amino acids: CASSQVRTGADTQYF. As DNA, the CDR3 is TGCGCCAGCAGCCAAGTTCGGACTGGCGCTGATACGCAGTATTTT. The genes are TRBV4-1 and TRBJ2-3; possibly TRBD2 for D (5 bases). There are 15 residues in the CDR3. V was cut by 1 base and J by 6 bases, with 14 bases left in between. In germline, CDR1 is MGHRA, CDR2 YSYEKL.

This clone was detected once. V and J are TRBV5-1 and TRBJ2-3; TRBD2 matches 11 bases. CDR1 and CDR2 (germline): SGHRS, YFSETQ. The trim removed 0 bases at V and 6 bases at J, leaving 9 bases unmatched. The CDR3 spans 17 residues. In DNA, the CDR3 is TGCGCCAGCAGCTTGGCCGGGCTAGCGGGAGGCGGCGATACGCAGTATTTT. Its protein product is CASSLAGLAGGGDTQYF.

The V and J genes are TRBV7-2 and TRBJ2-1; 13 nucleotides agree with TRBD2. The germline CDR1 and CDR2 sequences are SGHTA and FQGNSA. V was clipped by 5 bases and J by 7 bases; unmatched bases: 8. CDR3 size: 16 residues. The CDR3 sequence is CASSIRTSGSWNEQFF. For the CDR3, the DNA is TGTGCCAGCAGCATAAGGACTAGCGGGAGCTGGAATGAGCAGTTCTTC.

This chain joins TRBV19 and TRBJ2-1, with TRBD1 matching 7 bases. Germline CDR1 reads LNHDA; CDR2 reads SQIVND (reference sequence). V lost 4 bases, J lost 4 bases, and 1 base stayed unmatched. The CDR3 totals 13 residues. The CDR3 bases are TGTGCCAGTAGTAAGACAGGGTACAATGAGCAGTTCTTC. Its protein is CASSKTGYNEQFF.

The gene calls are TRBV7-6 and TRBJ1-3, with TRBD1 identical over 12 bases. The CDR3 is 17 residues long. J lost 1 base, V lost 2 bases, and 3 bases had no gene match. CDR1 and CDR2 from the germline V gene are SGHVS and FNYEAQ. The CDR3 sequence: CASSLSGQGASGNTIYF. In nucleotides, the CDR3 is TGTGCCAGCAGCTTATCGGGACAGGGGGCATCTGGAAACACCATATATTTT.

The chain joins TRBV4-3 to TRBJ2-2; D remains unclear. Trimming stripped 0 bases from V and 4 bases from J, with 9 bases between. In germline, CDR1 is LGHNA, CDR2 YSLEER. The CDR3 sequence is 15 residues long. The CDR3 DNA is TGCGCCAGCAGCCAAGATCTAATTGGCACCGGGGAGCTGTTTTTT. It encodes CASSQDLIGTGELFF.